This T cell receptor beta chain was found in a study of cytomegalovirus exposure and HLA in healthy donors. Overall study findings and caveats: For cytomegalovirus status, the classifier reportedly gave diagnoses with high specificity and sensitivity. Usually a TCR sequence was rare, but some public TCRs were found in many donors.

CDR3 size: 15 residues. The V segment lost 2 bases and the J segment 3 bases; nucleotides outside the gene matches: 3. From germline, CDR1 is SGHTA and CDR2 FQGNSA. Notes on this clone: Antigen unknown.

This table comes from immunoSEQ multiplex PCR, and its TCRdb copy is limited to in-frame clones, with some not included. This sample has roughly 260,000 clones, with roughly 89% found just once. The sequence came from a man aged 18 to 30 in good health and CMV-seronegative. The sequenced sample was PBMCs. V and J are TRBV7-2 and TRBJ2-1; 8 bases fit TRBD2. DNA for the CDR3: TGTGCCAGCAGCTTACTGCGGGGGGTCTACAATGAGCAGTTCTTC. Its translation is CASSLLRGVYNEQFF.